The 27 T cell receptor beta chains reported below all come from one sample, sequenced in a study of shared clonotypes between healthy human individuals. Only in-frame clones appear in the TCRdb table, and some are missing; sequencing was by immunoSEQ multiplex PCR. Among 2 million to 2.5 million clones, roughly 94% were seen once, and the ten largest hold 0.13%. Specimen: naive CD4+ T cells sorted from blood. The subset denotes: CD45RA+ positively selected. Receptor source: a man between 18 and 35 years old in good health.

The gene calls are TRBV5-1 and TRBJ2-7; 7 bases agree with TRBD1. V was clipped by 0 bases and J by 3 bases; unmatched bases: 6. The CDR3 spans 15 residues. Germline CDR1 reads SGHRS; CDR2 reads YFSETQ. The CDR3 bases are TGCGCCAGCAGCTTGGGACAGGGAAAAGGCTACGAGCAGTACTTC. Translation: CASSLGQGKGYEQYF.

The chain recombines TRBV30 with TRBJ1-2; no clear D gene. Trimming cost V 3 bases and J 4 bases, with 12 bases left between them. Germline V gene data show CDR1 as GTSNPN and CDR2 as SVGIG (reference sequence). The CDR3 totals 13 residues. The CDR3 spells CAWRISDPYGYTF. In DNA form, the CDR3 reads TGTGCCTGGAGGATCTCTGACCCCTATGGCTACACCTTC. The full variable domain, in which reference TRBV30 and TRBJ1-2 provide the parts outside the CDR3, is SQTIHQWPATLVQPVGSPLSLECTVEGTSNPNLYWYRQAAGRGLQLLFYSVGIGQISSEVPQNLSASRPQDRQFILSSKKLLLSDSGFYLCAWRISDPYGYTFGSGTRLTVV.

The rearrangement uses TRBV13 and TRBJ2-5, with D possibly TRBD2 on 6 matching bases. From germline, CDR1 is PRHDT and CDR2 FYEKMQ (reference sequence). Trimming left V 3 bases short and J 5 bases short, with 10 bases between. The CDR3 sequence is 13 residues long. DNA of the CDR3: TGTGCCAGCAGCTTTCCGGGAGAGGAGACCCAGTACTTC. Residues: CASSFPGEETQYF.

This rearrangement joins TRBV10-3 to TRBJ2-2; TRBD1 agrees at 7 bases. The ends lost 2 bases at V and 0 bases at J; junction bases unmatched: 0. The CDR3 contains 15 residues. CDR1 is ENHRY and CDR2 is SYGVKD in the germline V gene. CDR3 sequence: CAISEGTANTGELFF. The CDR3 bases are TGTGCCATCAGTGAGGGGACAGCGAACACCGGGGAGCTGTTTTTT.

The chain employs TRBV27 and TRBJ2-7; D gene ambiguous. The CDR3 spans 13 residues. Germline CDR1 MNHEY, CDR2 SMNVEV (reference sequence). The V and J ends lost 3 bases and 6 bases respectively, with 12 bases between them. The CDR3 spells CASSFPGAAEQYF. The CDR3 region has the DNA TGTGCCAGCAGTTTCCCAGGCGCTGCCGAGCAGTACTTC.

This sequence joins TRBV19 and TRBJ2-7, with D perhaps TRBD1 or TRBD2 (6 bases each). The length of the CDR3 is 15 residues. The ends were cut back, 7 bases at V and 2 bases at J, with 18 bases in the middle. The germline V gene has CDR1 LNHDA and CDR2 SQIVND (reference sequence). The CDR3 region is CASMGGTGYPYEQYF. In DNA form, the CDR3 reads TGTGCCAGTATGGGAGGAACAGGGTACCCCTACGAGCAGTACTTC. Using reference TRBV19 and TRBJ2-7 for the parts outside the CDR3, the full variable domain is DGGITQSPKYLFRKEGQNVTLSCEQNLNHDAMYWYRQDPGQGLRLIYYSQIVNDFQKGDIAEGYSVSREKKESFPLTVTSAQKNPTAFYLCASMGGTGYPYEQYFGPGTRLTVT.

V is TRBV5-4 and J is TRBJ1-1; possible D gene TRBD1, 6 bases. This CDR3 comprises 15 residues. The germline V gene has CDR1 SGHNT and CDR2 YYREEE (reference sequence). Trimming shortened V by 4 bases and J by 1 base, and 14 bases separated the two germline ends. CDR3 coding DNA: TGTGCCAGCAGCATACGACAGGTTGGGAACACTGAAGCTTTCTTT. Its translation is CASSIRQVGNTEAFF.

V gene TRBV7-2 combines with J gene TRBJ2-5, with D perhaps being TRBD1 or TRBD2 (5 bases each). Deletions cut 5 bases from V and 6 bases from J, with 16 bases between. The CDR3 is made up of 14 amino acids. Germline CDR1 and CDR2: SGHTA and FQGNSA. The CDR3 DNA follows: TGTGCCAGCAGCCCCAGAGTGGGGGAACAGACCCAGTACTTC. Amino acid sequence: CASSPRVGEQTQYF.

The rearrangement uses TRBV7-9 and TRBJ2-6; weak D call: TRBD1 (5 bases). Trimming removed 5 bases from V and 1 base from J, with 15 bases in between. The CDR3 length is 17 residues. CDR1 is SEHNR, CDR2 FQNEAQ, per germline (reference sequence). CDR3 sequence reads: CASSPDRVPSGANVLTF. In DNA form, the CDR3 reads TGTGCCAGCAGCCCCGACAGAGTTCCGTCTGGGGCCAACGTCCTGACTTTC.

The rearrangement uses TRBV9 and TRBJ1-1; a weak D match, TRBD1 (5 bases). Per germline, CDR1 SGDLS and CDR2 YYNGEE. V was clipped by 0 bases and J by 4 bases, with 10 bases between them. The CDR3 covers 14 residues. The CDR3 nucleotides read TGTGCCAGCAGCGTAGTTCAGGGAAGCACTGAAGCTTTCTTT. Encoded protein: CASSVVQGSTEAFF. Based on the CDR3 plus reference TRBV9 and TRBJ1-1, the full variable domain is DSGVTQTPKHLITATGQRVTLRCSPRSGDLSVYWYQQSLDQGLQFLIQYYNGEERAKGNILERFSAQQFPDLHSELNLSSLELGDSALYFCASSVVQGSTEAFFGQGTRLTVV.

Remarks on this clone: A much larger clone lies a single base off, so this may be a read error. This CDR3 fails to terminate in the conserved phenylalanine or tryptophan, so it likely reflects a read error. The J gene is TRBJ1-5, the V gene TRBV30; TRBD1 is a possible D gene (5 bases). The germline V gene encodes CDR1 GTSNPN and CDR2 SVGIG (reference sequence). V gave up 1 base and J gave up 3 bases, with 7 bases separating them. This CDR3 spans 13 amino acids. The DNA of the CDR3 is TGTGCCTGGAGTGGACAGCCCAATCAGCCCCAGCATTCT. Translation: CAWSGQPNQPQHS.

The J gene is TRBJ2-3, the V gene TRBV6-4, with TRBD2 identical over 10 bases. J gave up 5 bases and V 2 bases, and 7 bases lay outside the gene matches. The CDR3 is made up of 16 amino acids. Germline V CDR1 and CDR2: MRHNA, SNTAGT. CDR3 residues: CASSDSSGRLVDTQYF. CDR3 nucleotide sequence: TGTGCCAGCAGTGACAGTAGCGGGAGGCTGGTAGATACGCAGTATTTT.

The CDR3 sequence is CASSEDRAQPQHF. The CDR3 DNA reads TGTGCCAGCAGTGAGGACAGGGCACAGCCCCAGCATTTT. This chain joins TRBV6-5 and TRBJ1-5, with 8 bases fitting TRBD1. J gave up 7 bases and V 5 bases, and 4 bases lay outside the gene matches. Germline values: CDR1 MNHEY, CDR2 SVGAGI. The length of the CDR3 is 13 residues.

The genes are TRBV5-1 and TRBJ1-1; 9 bases line up with TRBD1. The V gene's germline CDR1 is SGHRS and CDR2 YFSETQ. This CDR3 spans 16 amino acids. J was trimmed by 4 bases and V by 5 bases; bases with no gene match: 12. The CDR3 coding sequence is TGCGCCAGCAGTCCACAGGGGGCCGCGAGTGGCACTGAAGCTTTCTTT. The encoded protein is CASSPQGAASGTEAFF. Combining the CDR3 with reference TRBV5-1 and TRBJ1-1 gives the whole variable domain KAGVTQTPRYLIKTRGQQVTLSCSPISGHRSVSWYQQTPGQGLQFLFEYFSETQRNKGNFPGRFSGRQFSNSRSEMNVSTLELGDSALYLCASSPQGAASGTEAFFGQGTRLTVV.

The V and J genes are TRBV5-4 and TRBJ2-1, with TRBD2 identical over 14 bases. This CDR3 has 19 residues. After removal of 5 bases from V and 1 base from J, the junction contained 11 bases not matched to a gene. CDR1 is SGHNT and CDR2 is YYREEE in the germline V gene (reference sequence). The chain's CDR3 is CASSPPGLAGEGSYNEQFF. DNA for the CDR3: TGTGCCAGCAGTCCCCCGGGACTAGCGGGAGAGGGGTCCTACAATGAGCAGTTCTTC.

The chain has TRBV6-1 and TRBJ1-5, with D unresolved. CDR1 is MNHNS, CDR2 SASEGT, per germline. Trimming removed 2 bases at V and 5 bases at J, with 7 bases between. This CDR3 has 13 residues. The chain's CDR3 is CASSELEDQPQHF. The CDR3 bases are TGTGCCAGCAGTGAACTGGAGGATCAGCCCCAGCATTTT.

The gene calls are TRBV27 and TRBJ2-7, with 9 bases fitting TRBD2. Per germline, CDR1 MNHEY and CDR2 SMNVEV (reference sequence). With 5 bases clipped from V and 2 bases from J, the junction kept 7 bases outside the gene matches. The CDR3 loop spans 15 amino acids. The CDR3 protein is CASSITASGTYEQYF. The DNA for the CDR3 is TGTGCCAGCAGTATCACGGCTAGCGGGACCTACGAGCAGTACTTC.

The rearrangement uses TRBV7-9 and TRBJ2-7; TRBD2 is a possible D gene (6 bases). Per the germline V gene, CDR1 is SEHNR and CDR2 is FQNEAQ (reference sequence). CDR3 length: 15 residues. Trimming took off 5 bases at V and 4 bases at J, with 18 bases between the two ends. The CDR3 reads CASSGRDSNPYEQYF. DNA of the CDR3: TGTGCCAGCAGCGGCCGGGACTCGAACCCTTACGAGCAGTACTTC.

The J gene is TRBJ2-7, the V gene TRBV10-3; TRBD2 matches 7 bases. Germline CDR1 reads ENHRY; CDR2 reads SYGVKD. The CDR3 contains 13 residues. Trimming took 3 bases from V and 2 from J; bases not matched to a gene: 1. CDR3 region: CAISEAGTYEQYF. CDR3 bases: TGTGCCATCAGTGAAGCGGGAACCTACGAGCAGTACTTC.

As to this clone: With a much larger clone just one base away, this may be a read error. Additional DNA sequences in this sample encode the identical CDR3. This chain connects TRBV11-1 to TRBJ2-3; D is ambiguous. Germline lookup yields CDR1 SGHAT and CDR2 FQDESV (reference sequence). The CDR3 runs to 11 residues. Trimming stripped 0 bases from V and 6 bases from J, with 1 base between. The CDR3 spells CASSLADTQYF. The CDR3 nucleotides read TGTGCCAGCAGCTTAGCGGATACGCAGTATTTT.

This chain uses TRBV11-2 with TRBJ2-2; D is unresolved. Trimming removed 1 base from V and 8 bases from J, with 11 bases in between. Per germline, CDR1 SGHAT and CDR2 FQNNGV. The CDR3 runs 14 residues. For the CDR3, the DNA is TGTGCCAGCAGCTTAGGACTCTTGGGGGGGGAGCTGTTTTTT. Amino acid sequence: CASSLGLLGGELFF.

J is TRBJ2-7 and V is TRBV10-3; D call uncertain. The CDR3 has 15 amino acids. Trimming removed 2 bases from V and 0 bases from J, with 11 bases in between. Per germline, CDR1 ENHRY and CDR2 SYGVKD. The CDR3 spells CAISEPGQSSYEQYF. CDR3 nucleotides: TGTGCCATCAGTGAGCCGGGCCAGAGCTCCTACGAGCAGTACTTC.

CDR3 DNA sequence: TGCAGCGTCAAGGCCAGCAGTGGAAGCACAGATACGCAGTATTTT. Translated: CSVKASSGSTDTQYF. The rearrangement joins TRBV29-1 to TRBJ2-3; D is uncertain. Deletions cut 6 bases from V and 0 bases from J, with 16 bases between. Germline V CDR1 and CDR2: SQVTM, ANQGSEA. The CDR3 is 15 amino acids.

The chain is built from TRBV5-1 and TRBJ2-7; D remains unclear. With 5 bases removed from V and 2 bases from J, the gap between germline ends came to 11 bases. The CDR3 extends over 13 amino acids. The germline V gene encodes CDR1 SGHRS and CDR2 YFSETQ. CDR3 nucleotide sequence: TGCGCCAGCAGTTCCGGAGAGCCCTACGAGCAGTACTTC. Its protein product is CASSSGEPYEQYF. Variable domain in full (rest from reference TRBV5-1 and TRBJ2-7): KAGVTQTPRYLIKTRGQQVTLSCSPISGHRSVSWYQQTPGQGLQFLFEYFSETQRNKGNFPGRFSGRQFSNSRSEMNVSTLELGDSALYLCASSSGEPYEQYFGPGTRLTVT.

Details on this clone: This sample includes further DNA sequences coding for the same CDR3. This chain joins TRBV11-3 and TRBJ2-7; a possible D gene is TRBD1 (6 bases). CDR1 is SGHNT and CDR2 is YENEEA in the germline V gene. This CDR3 has 13 amino acids. V was pared by 6 bases and J by 1 base, with 10 bases between. The CDR3 here is CASSAQGSYEQYF. The CDR3 nucleotides read TGTGCCAGCAGTGCACAGGGTTCCTACGAGCAGTACTTC.

The chain has TRBV5-6 and TRBJ2-7; D is possibly TRBD2 (8 bases). The V end lost 7 bases, the J end lost 3 bases, and 20 bases lay between the germline ends. Germline CDR1 reads SGHDT; CDR2 reads YYEEEE. The CDR3 covers 15 residues. In nucleotides, the CDR3 is TGTGCCAGCCGAGGACAGGATAGCGGGGACTACGAGCAGTACTTC. Protein product: CASRGQDSGDYEQYF. The full variable domain, its missing parts supplied by reference TRBV5-6 and TRBJ2-7, is DAGVTQSPTHLIKTRGQQVTLRCSPKSGHDTVSWYQQALGQGPQFIFQYYEEEERQRGNFPDRFSGHQFPNYSSELNVNALLLGDSALYLCASRGQDSGDYEQYFGPGTRLTVT.

This chain links TRBV10-3 with TRBJ1-6; D might be TRBD1 (6 bases). The V end lost 11 bases, the J end lost 5 bases, and 13 bases lay between the germline ends. CDR1 is ENHRY and CDR2 is SYGVKD in the germline V gene. The CDR3 is 13 residues long. The CDR3 sequence: CAVRDKDNSPLHF. The CDR3 DNA reads as TGTGCCGTCCGGGACAAAGATAATTCACCCCTCCACTTT.